The 26 T cell receptor beta chains given below trace back to one sample, sequenced in a study of blood T cell repertoires in COVID-19 (dated by TCRdb to 2019 to 2021). Receptors were amplified or captured by the immunoSEQ multiplex PCR assay. TCRdb stores this immuneACCESS table with in-frame sequences only. Part of the clones is absent; in the studies checked, under half of the shortfall reflects unresolved V genes, and no reason is known for the rest. The sample data list approximately 440,000 clones, and roughly 87% of these were observed just once. The ten largest clonotypes hold 0.6% of the sample. Material for sequencing was PBMCs or T cells enriched from blood (not recorded which). The receptors come from a young man who had recovered from COVID-19.

The chain uses TRBV27 and TRBJ1-2; possibly TRBD1 for D (6 bases). Germline CDR1 MNHEY, CDR2 SMNVEV (reference sequence). This CDR3 is 14 amino acids long. Trimming cost V 0 bases and J 2 bases, with 7 bases left between them. The CDR3, as DNA: TGTGCCAGCAGTTTATCGGGGACAAACTATGGCTACACCTTC. Translation: CASSLSGTNYGYTF.

The chain employs TRBV27 and TRBJ2-3, with 9 bases matching TRBD1. The CDR3 has 15 amino acids. Trimming cost V 6 bases and J 2 bases; bases outside gene matches: 6. Germline CDR1 reads MNHEY; CDR2 reads SMNVEV (reference sequence). The chain's CDR3 is CASRPYRGPTDTQYF. CDR3 coding DNA: TGTGCCAGCAGGCCATACAGGGGGCCCACAGATACGCAGTATTTT.

This chain joins TRBV6-5 and TRBJ2-2; the match to TRBD1 covers 10 bases. After removal of 2 bases from V and 4 bases from J, the junction contained 4 bases not matched to a gene. This CDR3 is built from 16 residues. Germline CDR1 is MNHEY and CDR2 is SVGAGI. CDR3 loop: CASSYAGTGATGELFF. DNA of the CDR3: TGTGCCAGCAGTTACGCCGGGACAGGGGCCACCGGGGAGCTGTTTTTT.

The rearrangement uses TRBV7-9 and TRBJ2-2; 7 nucleotides align to TRBD1. The CDR3 has 15 residues. The germline V gene has CDR1 SEHNR and CDR2 FQNEAQ (reference sequence). V lost 3 bases and J lost 0; bases outside the gene matches: 1. The CDR3 region has the DNA TGTGCCAGCAGCTTCGGGACAGCGAACACCGGGGAGCTGTTTTTT. Translating gives CASSFGTANTGELFF.

The V call is TRBV7-2, the J call TRBJ2-1, with D perhaps TRBD1 (5 bases). Germline values: CDR1 SGHTA, CDR2 FQGNSA. The CDR3 covers 13 residues. V lost 5 bases, J lost 3 bases, and 8 bases lay in between. The CDR3 coding sequence is TGTGCCAGCAGCACAGACAGCTACAATGAGCAGTTCTTC. Amino acid sequence: CASSTDSYNEQFF.

The genes are TRBV28 and TRBJ1-2, with 10 bases fitting TRBD1. The CDR3 has 14 amino acids. Germline V lookup: CDR1 MDHEN, CDR2 SYDVKM. The V and J ends lost 7 bases and 6 bases, in that order; junction bases with no gene match: 8. CDR3 protein: CASIPGTGDHGYTF. For the CDR3, the DNA is TGTGCCAGCATCCCAGGGACAGGGGACCATGGCTACACCTTC.

The chain joins TRBV6-1 to TRBJ1-1, with 7 positions matching TRBD1. This CDR3 is built from 14 residues. CDR1 and CDR2 (germline): MNHNS, SASEGT. Germline trimming cut 3 bases from V and 1 base from J; bases unmatched to any gene: 2. CDR3: CASSDQGGNTEAFF. CDR3 DNA: TGTGCCAGCAGTGATCAGGGGGGGAACACTGAAGCTTTCTTT.

This chain connects TRBV28 to TRBJ1-2, with D maybe TRBD1 (5 bases). V was shortened by 7 bases and J by 3 bases, with 15 bases between the two germline ends. The CDR3 length is 14 residues. CDR1 is MDHEN, CDR2 SYDVKM, per germline. The CDR3 nucleotides read TGTGCCAGCACCGAGGGGAGGGGCGACTATGGCTACACCTTC. Its translation is CASTEGRGDYGYTF.

The genes are TRBV4-1 and TRBJ1-3; D ambiguous. This CDR3 spans 12 amino acids. The V and J ends lost 1 base and 7 bases respectively, with 5 bases between them. Germline-derived CDR1 and CDR2 are MGHRA and YSYEKL. CDR3 in amino acids: CASSQGGNTIYF. CDR3 nucleotide sequence: TGCGCCAGCAGCCAAGGAGGGAACACCATATATTTT.

This clone was seen only once. This chain links TRBV28 with TRBJ1-5; 7 nucleotides line up with TRBD1. CDR3 length: 16 residues. V shed 5 bases, J shed 4 bases, and the junction held 11 bases outside the gene matches. Looked up from germline, CDR1 is MDHEN and CDR2 is SYDVKM. DNA of the CDR3: TGTGCCAGCAGTACAAGTTCCGGGACAGCAAATCAGCCCCAGCATTTT. Protein: CASSTSSGTANQPQHF.

The rearrangement uses TRBV9 and TRBJ1-4; no clear D gene. There are 14 residues in the CDR3. The germline V gene has CDR1 SGDLS and CDR2 YYNGEE. V was pared by 0 bases and J by 7 bases, with 10 bases between. DNA of the CDR3: TGTGCCAGCAGCGTAGGAGGGCGAAGTGAAAAACTGTTTTTT. It yields the protein CASSVGGRSEKLFF.

The chain couples TRBV10-2 to TRBJ1-2, with a tentative D call TRBD1 (6 bases). V gave up 3 bases and J gave up 3 bases, with 8 bases separating them. The germline CDR1 and CDR2 sequences are WSHSY and SAAADI. The CDR3 is 13 amino acids. The DNA of the CDR3 is TGCGCCAGCAGTGACAGGGGTGACTATGGCTACACCTTC. Translation gives CASSDRGDYGYTF.

As to this clone: The identical CDR3 is also encoded by other nucleotide sequences in the sample. The rearrangement joins TRBV11-2 to TRBJ1-3; unclear D gene. The V gene lost 1 base and the J gene lost 0 bases, with 7 bases spanning the gap. The CDR3 is made up of 15 amino acids. Germline loops: CDR1 SGHAT, CDR2 FQNNGV. CDR3 DNA: TGTGCCAGCAGCTTAGGTAGGAGCTCTGGAAACACCATATATTTT. Translating gives CASSLGRSSGNTIYF.

The chain employs TRBV5-5 and TRBJ2-1; the match to TRBD2 covers 7 bases. Germline V gives CDR1 SGHKS, CDR2 YYEKEE (reference sequence). The V segment lost 7 bases and the J segment 4 bases; nucleotides outside the gene matches: 8. This CDR3 region has 14 residues. CDR3 nucleotides: TGTGCCAGCTCGGGGGAGGGTACTTACAATGAGCAGTTCTTC. This encodes CASSGEGTYNEQFF. Based on the CDR3 plus reference TRBV5-5 and TRBJ2-1, the full variable domain is DAGVTQSPTHLIKTRGQQVTLRCSPISGHKSVSWYQQVLGQGPQFIFQYYEKEERGRGNFPDRFSARQFPNYSSELNVNALLLGDSALYLCASSGEGTYNEQFFGPGTRLTVL.

Remarks on this clone: This specimen includes other DNA sequences encoding the same CDR3. J is TRBJ2-3 and V is TRBV20-1, with D uncertain. Per germline, CDR1 DFQATT and CDR2 SNEGSKA (reference sequence). This CDR3 comprises 11 residues. The germline V and J ends were trimmed by 3 bases and 6 bases, with 7 bases remaining between them. CDR3 in DNA: TGCAGTGCTAGTCGTTCTGATACGCAGTATTTT. It yields the protein CSASRSDTQYF.

The CDR3 loop reads CASSRPGSVMNGYTF. CDR3 DNA: TGTGCCAGCAGCCGCCCAGGGTCAGTTATGAATGGCTACACCTTC. The chain combines TRBV7-2 with TRBJ1-2; D might be TRBD1 (5 bases). With 5 bases removed from V and 6 bases from J, the gap between germline ends came to 19 bases. The CDR3 has 15 amino acids. The germline CDR1 and CDR2 sequences are SGHTA and FQGNSA.

This chain joins TRBV2 and TRBJ1-6, with 8 positions matching TRBD1. The CDR3 runs 14 residues. The V gene end was trimmed by 4 bases and the J gene end by 6 bases; junction bases not matched to a gene: 2. Germline V gives CDR1 SNHLY, CDR2 FYNNEI. CDR3 residues: CASSGDRPNSPLHF. The CDR3 nucleotides are TGTGCCAGCAGTGGGGACAGGCCTAATTCACCCCTCCACTTT.

V gene TRBV29-1 combines with J gene TRBJ2-1; 11 positions match TRBD2. Unmatched junction bases numbered 2, after V lost 4 bases and J lost 9 bases. CDR1 and CDR2 from the germline V gene are SQVTM and ANQGSEA. The CDR3 length is 12 residues. The chain's CDR3 is CSVVAGGIEQFF. CDR3 DNA: TGCAGCGTTGTAGCGGGGGGGATTGAGCAGTTCTTC.

The rearrangement links TRBV11-3 to TRBJ2-2; D is perhaps TRBD2 (6 bases). V was pared by 5 bases and J by 5 bases, with 15 bases between. The V gene's germline CDR1 is SGHNT and CDR2 YENEEA. The CDR3 spans 15 residues. This chain's CDR3 is CASSDSREWTGELFF. CDR3 nucleotide sequence: TGTGCCAGCAGCGACAGCCGGGAGTGGACCGGGGAGCTGTTTTTT.

This sequence joins TRBV19 and TRBJ1-6; 7 nucleotides align to TRBD1. The CDR3 runs 15 residues. V shed 3 bases and J 7 bases; nucleotides not matched to a gene: 6. The germline CDR1 and CDR2 sequences are LNHDA and SQIVND (reference sequence). CDR3 amino acids: CASSMTGIINSPLHF. The CDR3 coding sequence is TGTGCCAGTAGTATGACAGGGATAATCAATTCACCCCTCCACTTT.

V gene TRBV7-9 combines with J gene TRBJ2-7; D gene ambiguous. V dropped 0 bases and J dropped 5 bases, with 2 bases sitting between them. Germline V lookup: CDR1 SEHNR, CDR2 FQNEAQ (reference sequence). CDR3 length equals 11 residues. The CDR3 sequence is CASSLADEQYF. The CDR3 bases are TGTGCCAGCAGCTTAGCCGACGAGCAGTACTTC.

This clone was observed once. The chain employs TRBV4-1 and TRBJ2-1, with D perhaps TRBD1 (5 bases). Trimming took 3 bases from V and 1 from J, leaving 13 bases between them. The CDR3 covers 16 residues. In germline, CDR1 is MGHRA, CDR2 YSYEKL. The CDR3 spells CASSQVDIISYNEQFF. In DNA, the CDR3 is TGCGCCAGCAGCCAGGTGGACATCATTTCCTACAATGAGCAGTTCTTC.

This chain connects TRBV30 to TRBJ1-1; 9 nucleotides match TRBD1. The germline V gene has CDR1 GTSNPN and CDR2 SVGIG (reference sequence). This CDR3 is built from 16 residues. The trim removed 0 bases at V and 3 bases at J, leaving 8 bases unmatched. The CDR3, as DNA: TGTGCCTGGAGTGTACAGGGGGCGTTTAGGGACACTGAAGCTTTCTTT. Translating gives CAWSVQGAFRDTEAFF.

The genes are TRBV5-1 and TRBJ1-1; D unresolved. This CDR3 has 15 residues. Trimming shortened V by 2 bases and J by 1 base, and 12 bases separated the two germline ends. CDR1 is SGHRS and CDR2 is YFSETQ in the germline V gene. The CDR3 coding sequence is TGCGCCAGCAGCTTTTCAGGTGTGGAGAACACTGAAGCTTTCTTT. Residues: CASSFSGVENTEAFF.

The chain links TRBV6-5 to TRBJ1-5; TRBD1 might be the D (6 bases). CDR1 is MNHEY and CDR2 is SVGAGI in the germline V gene. CDR3 length: 15 amino acids. V lost 6 bases to trimming and J lost 0 bases, with 12 bases between them. The CDR3 loop is CASRLTGNSNQPQHF. As DNA, the CDR3 is TGTGCCAGCAGACTGACAGGTAATAGCAATCAGCCCCAGCATTTT.

J is TRBJ1-3 and V is TRBV30; D is uncertain. The CDR3 consists of 12 residues. Trimming stripped 6 bases from V and 0 bases from J, with 6 bases between. Germline assignment: CDR1 GTSNPN and CDR2 SVGIG (reference sequence). The CDR3 DNA reads TGTGCCTGCGGTTACTCTGGAAACACCATATATTTT. Translating gives CACGYSGNTIYF.